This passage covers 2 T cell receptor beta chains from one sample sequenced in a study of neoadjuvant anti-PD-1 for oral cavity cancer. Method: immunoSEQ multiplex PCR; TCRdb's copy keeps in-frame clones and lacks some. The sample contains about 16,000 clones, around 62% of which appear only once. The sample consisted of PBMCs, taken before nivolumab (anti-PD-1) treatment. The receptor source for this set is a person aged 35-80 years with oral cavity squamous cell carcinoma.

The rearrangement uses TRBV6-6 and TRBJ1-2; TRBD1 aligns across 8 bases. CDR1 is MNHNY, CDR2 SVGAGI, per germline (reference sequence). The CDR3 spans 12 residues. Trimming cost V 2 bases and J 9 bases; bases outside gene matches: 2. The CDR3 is CASSYGQGRYTF. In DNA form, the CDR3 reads TGTGCCAGCAGTTACGGACAGGGTCGCTACACCTTC.

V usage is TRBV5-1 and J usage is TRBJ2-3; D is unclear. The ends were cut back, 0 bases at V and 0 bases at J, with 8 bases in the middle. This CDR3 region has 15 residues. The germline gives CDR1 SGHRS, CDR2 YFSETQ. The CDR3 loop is CASSLDSRSTDTQYF. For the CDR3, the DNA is TGCGCCAGCAGCTTGGACAGCCGGAGCACAGATACGCAGTATTTT. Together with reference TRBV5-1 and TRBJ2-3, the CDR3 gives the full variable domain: KAGVTQTPRYLIKTRGQQVTLSCSPISGHRSVSWYQQTPGQGLQFLFEYFSETQRNKGNFPGRFSGRQFSNSRSEMNVSTLELGDSALYLCASSLDSRSTDTQYFGPGTRLTVL.